Below are 20 T cell receptor beta chains sequenced from a single sample in a study of blood T cells in healthy people across ages. The authors ran a second PCR of roughly 6 to 12 cycles using a sample-barcoded 5' primer and a J-beta primer mix. MiXCR, applied by TCRdb to the 5' RACE reads, yields one record per CDR3 protein. The data hold some 1.6 million distinct CDR3 sequences, with roughly 30% observed a single time. Sequenced material: blood. The receptors originated from a woman aged 30 to 39 in good health.

V usage is TRBV9 and J usage is TRBJ2-3; no definite D call. Germline CDR1 is SGDLS and CDR2 is YYNGEE. V dropped 0 bases and J dropped 7 bases, with 12 bases sitting between them. The CDR3 spans 14 residues. The CDR3 reads CASSVGPEANTQYF. In DNA form, the CDR3 reads TGTGCCAGCAGCGTAGGGCCCGAAGCGAATACGCAGTATTTT.

This clonotype was recorded only once. The chain couples TRBV13 to TRBJ1-2; tentative D call: TRBD1 (6 bases). The CDR3 is 14 residues long. Per germline, CDR1 PRHDT and CDR2 FYEKMQ (reference sequence). The ends were cut back, 1 base at V and 8 bases at J, with 14 bases in the middle. As DNA, the CDR3 is TGTGCCAGCAGCTTAGACAGGGCTTTGGAGGGCTACACCTTC. It encodes CASSLDRALEGYTF.

The chain joins TRBV4-2 to TRBJ2-1; 12 bases map to TRBD1. V lost 3 bases to trimming and J lost 4 bases; unmatched junction nucleotides: 4. Germline assignment: CDR1 LGHNA and CDR2 YNFKEQ. The CDR3 length is 16 residues. CDR3 coding DNA: TGTGCCAGCAGCCAGGGACAGGGGGCCTTTTACAATGAGCAGTTCTTC. As protein: CASSQGQGAFYNEQFF.

The rearrangement joins TRBV7-3 to TRBJ1-2; 7 bases map to TRBD1. V shed 4 bases and J 6 bases; nucleotides not matched to a gene: 14. This CDR3 is built from 16 residues. CDR1 is SGHTA, CDR2 FQGTGA, per germline. The CDR3 nucleotides read TGTGCCAGCAGCTCCTACCTGGCGACAGGGCCCGATGGCTACACCTTC. Amino acid sequence: CASSSYLATGPDGYTF.

About this clonotype itself: Relative to the germline gene, one junction end is altered; a read error may explain this. This sequence joins TRBV5-5 and TRBJ2-1; D is uncertain. Germline V CDR1 and CDR2: SGHKS, YYEKEE (reference sequence). This CDR3 region has 14 residues. DNA of the CDR3: TGTGCCAGCAACACAAGTCCAGGTCGAGATGAGCGGTTCTTC. Translating gives CASNTSPGRDERFF.

The rearrangement joins TRBV9 to TRBJ2-3; D unclear. The V and J ends lost 5 bases and 2 bases respectively, with 15 bases between them. This CDR3 has 15 amino acids. Germline V gene sequence: CDR1 SGDLS, CDR2 YYNGEE. The CDR3 nucleotides are TGTGCCAGCAGTGCCTACATTAGTTACACAGATACGCAGTATTTT. Its translation: CASSAYISYTDTQYF. The complete variable domain, with remaining parts taken from reference TRBV9 and TRBJ2-3, reads DSGVTQTPKHLITATGQRVTLRCSPRSGDLSVYWYQQSLDQGLQFLIQYYNGEERAKGNILERFSAQQFPDLHSELNLSSLELGDSALYFCASSAYISYTDTQYFGPGTRLTVL.

This clonotype was detected only a few times. This rearrangement joins TRBV29-1 to TRBJ1-1, with unresolved D. Germline V CDR1 and CDR2: SQVTM, ANQGSEA. V was clipped by 3 bases and J by 8 bases, with 10 bases between them. The CDR3 extends over 11 amino acids. CDR3 nucleotides: TGCAGCGTTGAGAACCAACAGGAAGCTTTCTTT. Encoded protein: CSVENQQEAFF.

A few counts support this clonotype. The rearrangement links TRBV4-1 to TRBJ2-3; D remains ambiguous. Germline loops: CDR1 MGHRA, CDR2 YSYEKL. The CDR3 loop spans 17 amino acids. The V end lost 2 bases, the J end lost 6 bases, and 21 bases lay between the germline ends. CDR3: CASSQPLQDPEVDTQYF. CDR3 coding DNA: TGCGCCAGCAGCCAACCCCTCCAGGACCCCGAGGTCGATACGCAGTATTTT.

The gene calls are TRBV7-2 and TRBJ2-5, with a possible D match to TRBD2 (7 bases). The J call could be wrong; TRBJ2-7 is a better fit for the DNA end. Per the germline V gene, CDR1 is SGHTA and CDR2 is FQGNSA. The CDR3 has 17 amino acids. CDR3 in amino acids: CASSFGGRGLGLDEQYF. In nucleotides, the CDR3 is TGTGCCAGCAGCTTCGGGGGGCGGGGGTTGGGTCTCGACGAGCAGTACTTC.

The gene calls are TRBV7-9 and TRBJ1-2, with a weak D call TRBD1 (6 bases). The CDR3 contains 15 residues. V was shortened by 0 bases and J by 5 bases, with 13 bases between the two germline ends. Germline V gene lookup returns CDR1 SEHNR and CDR2 FQNEAQ (reference sequence). In DNA form, the CDR3 reads TGTGCCAGCAGCTTAGCGGGGCAGGGGCGATATGGCTACACCTTC. The encoded protein is CASSLAGQGRYGYTF.

The CDR3 sequence: CSASLGGFEQYF. The CDR3 DNA follows: TGCAGTGCTAGTTTAGGTGGTTTCGAGCAGTACTTC. The chain uses TRBV20-1 and TRBJ2-7; D ambiguous. This CDR3 contains 12 residues. The V end was cut by 3 bases, the J end by 6 bases, with 12 bases between. Germline CDR1 DFQATT, CDR2 SNEGSKA (reference sequence).

This clonotype turned up a few times. The chain combines TRBV20-1 with TRBJ2-7; D might be TRBD1 or TRBD2, each matching 6 bases. CDR1 and CDR2 from the germline V gene are DFQATT and SNEGSKA (reference sequence). V lost 1 base, J lost 4 bases, and 14 bases lay in between. This CDR3 is built from 14 residues. The DNA of the CDR3 is TGCAGTGCTAGAGGTGGGGGGCGGGCGTACGAGCAGTACTTC. Residues: CSARGGGRAYEQYF.

Only a few counts were recorded for this clonotype. This sequence joins TRBV9 and TRBJ2-5, with 12 bases fitting TRBD2. CDR3 length: 15 residues. V lost 6 bases to trimming and J lost 4 bases; unmatched junction nucleotides: 7. In germline, CDR1 is SGDLS, CDR2 YYNGEE. In DNA, the CDR3 is TGTGCCAGCACCCCGACTAGCGGGAGTTTAGAGACCCAGTACTTC. Protein product: CASTPTSGSLETQYF. Full variable domain (rest looked up from reference TRBV9 and TRBJ2-5): DSGVTQTPKHLITATGQRVTLRCSPRSGDLSVYWYQQSLDQGLQFLIQYYNGEERAKGNILERFSAQQFPDLHSELNLSSLELGDSALYFCASTPTSGSLETQYFGPGTRLLVL.

This chain links TRBV20-1 with TRBJ2-7; D remains unclear. Trimming cost V 5 bases and J 2 bases, with 16 bases left between them. The CDR3 runs to 14 residues. The germline V gene encodes CDR1 DFQATT and CDR2 SNEGSKA (reference sequence). The CDR3 bases are TGCAGTGCTGTGGAACTCGGCGGAGCCTACGAGCAGTACTTC. This translates into CSAVELGGAYEQYF.

The gene calls are TRBV28 and TRBJ2-4; the D gene could be TRBD1 or TRBD2 (5 bases each). The J call is in doubt because the DNA end fits TRBJ2-7 better. The CDR3 loop spans 15 amino acids. Germline CDR1 MDHEN, CDR2 SYDVKM. CDR3: CASSYGGSRSYEQYV. CDR3 nucleotide sequence: TGTGCCAGCAGTTATGGGGGAAGCCGTTCCTACGAGCAGTACGTC.

The V gene is TRBV12-3 or TRBV12-4, the J gene TRBJ1-5; D remains unclear. Trimming left V 7 bases short and J 6 bases short, with 10 bases between. This CDR3 has 12 residues. CDR3 in DNA: TGTGCCAGCACCGTAGGGCCTCAGCCCCAGCATTTT. It yields the protein CASTVGPQPQHF.

This clonotype was found a few times. The chain is built from TRBV12-3 or TRBV12-4 and TRBJ2-1; either TRBD1 or TRBD2 may supply D (6 bases each). The CDR3 consists of 15 residues. Trimming removed 2 bases at V and 5 bases at J, with 13 bases between. The DNA of the CDR3 is TGTGCCAGCAGTTTACTAGCGAGGGGGGACAATGAGCAGTTCTTC. Its translation is CASSLLARGDNEQFF.

The chain carries TRBV27 and TRBJ1-6; 7 bases line up with TRBD1. The CDR3 runs to 15 residues. The V and J ends lost 0 bases and 10 bases, in that order; junction bases with no gene match: 6. Germline-derived CDR1 and CDR2 are MNHEY and SMNVEV (reference sequence). The CDR3 here is CASSLSTGGGSPLHF. In nucleotides, the CDR3 is TGTGCCAGCAGTTTATCGACGGGAGGGGGCTCACCCCTCCACTTT.

In its sample, this clonotype was seen a few times. It may be a read error: a sequence one base away is much more abundant. The rearrangement joins TRBV10-3 to TRBJ2-7; D gene ambiguous. Germline V gene sequence: CDR1 ENHRY, CDR2 SYGVKD. This CDR3 has 16 residues. The CDR3 nucleotides are TGTGCCATCAGTGAATTCGCGTACCGAAGATCCTACGAGCGGTACTTC. This translates into CAISEFAYRRSYERYF.

This clonotype was detected only a few times. CDR3 residues: CSAPRAWAGTDTQYF. The DNA for the CDR3 is TGCAGTGCTCCCCGGGCTTGGGCTGGCACAGATACGCAGTATTTT. The chain combines TRBV20-1 with TRBJ2-3, with no clear D. Germline V CDR1 and CDR2: DFQATT, SNEGSKA (reference sequence). V was cut by 5 bases and J by 1 base, with 16 bases left in between. This CDR3 is built from 15 residues.